This is a list of T cell receptor beta chains from one sample in a study of CD8+ T cells in alopecia areata. TCRdb keeps only in-frame clones here, not all; method: immunoSEQ multiplex PCR. The sample gives around 150,000 clones, around 57% of which show up once; 4% to 5.5% is in the top ten. Sequencing used CD4+ T cells sorted from blood. The receptors were sampled from a human donor in good health. The CDR3 runs from the conserved cysteine through the conserved F or W. The D gene is left open where the match is weak. Rows give clone size only sometimes, using once, few, many, or a class for an expanded clone.

j_call v_call d_call clone_size cdr3_nt cdr3_aa
TRBJ2-1 TRBV15 TRBD2 . TGTGCCACCAGCAGAGACGGCGGGAGGATAGATGAGCAGTTCTTC CATSRDGGRIDEQFF
TRBJ2-5 TRBV7-8 TRBD2 once TGTGCCAGCAGCCGTCAAGCCTTAGCGGGAGGAGGAGAGACCCAGTACTTC CASSRQALAGGGETQYF
TRBJ2-5 TRBV29-1 . . TGCAGCGTTGAGTCCCCGGGCCAAGAGACCCAGTACTTC CSVESPGQETQYF
TRBJ2-5 TRBV2 . few TGTGCCAGCAGTAACCAAGAGACCCAGTACTTC CASSNQETQYF
TRBJ2-1 TRBV29-1 . . TGCAGCGCCCGGACATCCCGATTGGGCTCCTACAATGAGCAGTTCTTC CSARTSRLGSYNEQFF
TRBJ2-3 TRBV29-1 TRBD2 few TGCAGCGTGCATACTAGCGGGAGGGCCAACGATCCCATGTATTTT CSVHTSGRANDPMYF
TRBJ1-1 TRBV6-5 TRBD1 . TGTGCCAGCAGTTCCCGACAGGGGGTGAGCACTGAAGCTTTCTTT CASSSRQGVSTEAFF
TRBJ2-2 TRBV29-1 . . TGCAGCGTTGAGCGGGAGAACACCGGGGAGCTGTTTTTT CSVERENTGELFF
TRBJ2-3 TRBV29-1 . . TGCAGCGTTACAGGGAGAAGCACAGATACGCAGTATTTT CSVTGRSTDTQYF
TRBJ2-3 TRBV29-1 . few TGCAGCGTTGATCGAACAGATACGCAGTATTTT CSVDRTDTQYF
TRBJ1-1 TRBV29-1 . . TGCAGCGTTGAAGTCCCACTAAAGAACACTGAAGCTTTCTTT CSVEVPLKNTEAFF
TRBJ2-4 TRBV28 TRBD2 . TGTGCCAGCAGCCCCAGCGGGAGGGTCTATGATCAGTACTTC CASSPSGRVYDQYF
TRBJ1-2 TRBV2 TRBD1 . TGTGCCAGCAGTTTACAGGGGGCCAATATCTATGGCTACACCTTC CASSLQGANIYGYTF
TRBJ2-5 TRBV6-5 TRBD1 few TGTGCCAGCAGGCCTAACAGGGGAGAGACCCAGTACTTC CASRPNRGETQYF
TRBJ2-6 TRBV7-3 . . TGTGCCAGCAGCTTAAGTCATGGCTCTGGGGCCAACGTCCTGACTTTC CASSLSHGSGANVLTF